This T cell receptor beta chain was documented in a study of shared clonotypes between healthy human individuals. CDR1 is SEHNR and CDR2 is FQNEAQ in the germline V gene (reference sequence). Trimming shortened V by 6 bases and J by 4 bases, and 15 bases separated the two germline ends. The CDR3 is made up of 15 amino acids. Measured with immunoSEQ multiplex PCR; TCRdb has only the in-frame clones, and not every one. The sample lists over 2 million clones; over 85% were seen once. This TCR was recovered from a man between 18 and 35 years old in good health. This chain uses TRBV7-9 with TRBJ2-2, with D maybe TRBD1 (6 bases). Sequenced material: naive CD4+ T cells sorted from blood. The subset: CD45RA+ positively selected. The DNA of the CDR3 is TGTGCCAGCAGTTACAGGGAAGTGGGCACCGGGGAGCTGTTTTTT. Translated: CASSYREVGTGELFF.